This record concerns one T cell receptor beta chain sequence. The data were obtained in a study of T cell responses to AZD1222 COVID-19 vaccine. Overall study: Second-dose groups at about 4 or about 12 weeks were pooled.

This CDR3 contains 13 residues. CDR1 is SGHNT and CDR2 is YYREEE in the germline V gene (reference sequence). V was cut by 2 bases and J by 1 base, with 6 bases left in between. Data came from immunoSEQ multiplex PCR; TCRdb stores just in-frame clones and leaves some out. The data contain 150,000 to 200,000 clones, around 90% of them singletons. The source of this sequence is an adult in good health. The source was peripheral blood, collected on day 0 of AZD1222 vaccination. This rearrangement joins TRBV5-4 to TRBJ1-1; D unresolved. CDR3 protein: CASSFDRNTEAFF. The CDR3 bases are TGTGCCAGCAGCTTCGATCGGAACACTGAAGCTTTCTTT.